The rows below give T cell receptor beta chains drawn from one sample of a study of blood T cell repertoires in COVID-19. Assay used: immunoSEQ multiplex PCR; TCRdb lists only in-frame clones, some missing. This sample yields some 320,000 clones, of which roughly nine tenths are seen a single time; around 3.9% belongs to the top ten. The sequenced material came from PBMCs or T cells enriched from blood (not recorded which). Every receptor here comes from a young woman who had been exposed to COVID-19. CDR3s include the opening cysteine and the closing phenylalanine or tryptophan. A D gene is named only where the DNA matches it firmly. Clone size appears in some rows only: once, few, many, or a class for an expanded clone.

v_call,clone_size,j_call,d_call,cdr3_aa,cdr3_nt
TRBV4-1,NA,TRBJ1-3,TRBD1,CASSRLDRTGNTIYF,TGCGCCAGCAGCCGATTGGACAGGACTGGAAACACCATATATTTT
TRBV7-8,NA,TRBJ1-2,NA,CASSLSGTHINYGYTF,TGTGCCAGCAGCTTAAGCGGGACACACATTAACTATGGCTACACCTTC
TRBV13,NA,TRBJ1-2,TRBD1,CASSLGDRGVYGYTF,TGTGCCAGCAGCTTAGGGGACAGGGGAGTCTATGGCTACACCTTC
TRBV15,once,TRBJ2-5,NA,CATSVSPVPETQYF,TGTGCCACCAGCGTTTCCCCAGTCCCCGAGACCCAGTACTTC
TRBV10-3,NA,TRBJ1-1,NA,CAISRRGSQNTEAFF,TGTGCCATCTCCAGACGAGGAAGCCAGAACACTGAAGCTTTCTTT
TRBV6-1,NA,TRBJ1-5,TRBD1,CASSEGAGGGQPQHF,TGTGCCAGCAGTGAGGGGGCAGGGGGTGGACAGCCCCAGCATTTT
TRBV28,NA,TRBJ1-5,NA,CASRRTGSSNQPQHF,TGTGCCAGCAGAAGAACAGGGTCAAGCAATCAGCCCCAGCATTTT
TRBV7-3,NA,TRBJ1-1,TRBD1,CASSPTGDTEAFF,TGTGCCAGCAGCCCGACAGGGGACACTGAAGCTTTCTTT
TRBV6-5,NA,TRBJ2-5,TRBD1,CASSVQGAETQYF,TGTGCCAGCAGCGTACAGGGGGCAGAGACCCAGTACTTC
TRBV9,many,TRBJ2-3,TRBD1,CASSVTGGGPYTDTQYF,TGTGCCAGCAGCGTTACAGGGGGCGGTCCTTACACAGATACGCAGTATTTT
TRBV4-2,NA,TRBJ2-4,NA,CASSPHPGEGNIQYF,TGTGCCAGCAGCCCCCACCCGGGAGAGGGGAACATTCAGTACTTC
TRBV2,NA,TRBJ1-2,TRBD1,CASSGTGTGGHGYTF,TGTGCCAGCAGCGGAACCGGGACAGGGGGCCATGGCTACACCTTC
TRBV5-1,NA,TRBJ1-5,NA,CASSLDGGNQPQHF,TGCGCCAGCAGCTTGGACGGGGGCAATCAGCCCCAGCATTTT
TRBV3-1/TRBV3-2,NA,TRBJ2-4,TRBD2,CASSQVGGSSKNIQYF,TGTGCCAGCAGCCAAGTGGGGGGGTCGAGCAAAAACATTCAGTACTTC
TRBV19,NA,TRBJ2-1,NA,CASSIGHHRVPYNEQFF,TGTGCCAGTAGTATAGGCCACCACAGGGTCCCCTACAATGAGCAGTTCTTC
TRBV29-1,NA,TRBJ1-1,TRBD1,CSAQGVMNTEAFF,TGCAGCGCTCAGGGGGTCATGAACACTGAAGCTTTCTTT
TRBV3-1/TRBV3-2,NA,TRBJ1-2,TRBD1,CASSLGQDYGYTF,TGTGCCAGCAGCCTCGGACAGGACTATGGCTACACCTTC
TRBV27,NA,TRBJ1-1,NA,CASRNRGRERSEAFF,TGTGCCAGCAGGAACCGGGGTAGGGAAAGGTCTGAAGCTTTCTTT
TRBV7-2,NA,TRBJ2-3,NA,CASTLESGLRDTQYF,TGTGCCAGCACCCTAGAGAGCGGGCTCCGAGATACGCAGTATTTT
TRBV3-1/TRBV3-2,NA,TRBJ1-6,TRBD1,CASSQGQNSPLHF,TGTGCCAGCAGCCAGGGACAGAATTCACCCCTCCACTTT
TRBV14,NA,TRBJ1-2,TRBD1,CASSQVGTAPNYGYTF,TGTGCCAGCAGCCAAGTTGGGACAGCGCCTAACTATGGCTACACCTTC
TRBV10-3,NA,TRBJ1-1,NA,CAIRWTDSTEAFF,TGTGCCATCAGGTGGACAGATTCCACTGAAGCTTTCTTT
TRBV3-1/TRBV3-2,NA,TRBJ2-7,TRBD1,CASSLMTGAEQYF,TGTGCCAGCAGCTTAATGACAGGGGCCGAGCAGTACTTC
TRBV4-3,NA,TRBJ2-4,NA,CASSQVSGLAKNIQYF,TGCGCCAGCAGCCAAGTGTCGGGTCTAGCCAAAAACATTCAGTACTTC
TRBV2,NA,TRBJ1-5,TRBD1,CASSKDRAGNQPQHF,TGTGCCAGCAGTAAGGACAGGGCGGGCAATCAGCCCCAGCATTTT
TRBV10-3,once,TRBJ1-5,TRBD1,CAISSQGNSNQPQHF,TGTGCCATCAGTTCACAGGGGAATAGCAATCAGCCCCAGCATTTT
TRBV10-3,NA,TRBJ1-1,NA,CAISGQGGNTEAFF,TGTGCCATCAGTGGGCAGGGAGGGAACACTGAAGCTTTCTTT
TRBV5-5,NA,TRBJ2-1,TRBD1,CASSGRDSAYNEQFF,TGTGCCAGCAGCGGCCGGGACAGTGCCTACAATGAGCAGTTCTTC
TRBV9,NA,TRBJ1-2,TRBD1,CASSLEGQTNYGYTF,TGTGCCAGCAGCCTAGAGGGACAGACAAACTATGGCTACACCTTC
TRBV5-1,NA,TRBJ1-4,NA,CASSGEWSDEKLFF,TGCGCCAGCAGCGGGGAGTGGTCGGATGAAAAACTGTTTTTT
TRBV5-1,NA,TRBJ2-3,TRBD2,CASSLSSRGSTDTQYF,TGCGCCAGCAGCTTGTCCTCGCGGGGGAGCACAGATACGCAGTATTTT